This T cell receptor (beta chain) was observed in a study of blood T cell repertoires in COVID-19. Assay: immunoSEQ multiplex PCR; the TCRdb copy retains only in-frame clones and omits some. The sample includes around 81,000 clones, 70% to 85% of them seen just once. With 1 base removed from V and 0 bases from J, the gap between germline ends came to 7 bases. CDR1 is MNHEY and CDR2 is SVGEGT in the germline V gene. The CDR3 has 15 residues. This clonotype was sampled from a human donor in a cohort sampled during active COVID-19. The sample consisted of peripheral blood. The chain links TRBV6-2 or TRBV6-3 to TRBJ2-1; D perhaps matches TRBD2 (6 bases). CDR3 amino acids: CASSYLRGSYNEQFF. The CDR3 DNA follows: TGTGCCAGCAGTTACTTGCGGGGCTCCTACAATGAGCAGTTCTTC.